This T cell receptor beta chain was sequenced for a study of shared clonotypes between healthy human individuals. Study-wide results and caveats: Shared clonotypes across all four donors exceeded non-shared ones in generation probability. Naive CD4 clonotype sharing across a handful of donors was around 5.5%.

About this clone: Its matching antigen is unknown.

The germline CDR1 and CDR2 sequences are SNHLY and FYNNEI. V was pared by 7 bases and J by 2 bases, with 9 bases of the junction left unmatched. There are 16 residues in the CDR3. Splitting of each subset's genomic DNA was done evenly across several immunoSEQ plates. An approximately 200 ng quantity of DNA, tens of thousands of T cell genomes, went into the sorted-subset replicate PCRs. The repertoire was sequenced with immunoSEQ multiplex PCR; TCRdb's copy has only in-frame clones and lacks some. The data show some 100,000 clones, with 68% seen just once and 24% held by the top ten. J is TRBJ2-4 and V is TRBV2; 9 positions agree with TRBD1. The sample was memory CD8+ T cells sorted from blood. Subset described: CD45RO+ cells pooled with CCR7-negative TemRA cells. The source of this sequence is a woman aged 25 to 39 in good health. The DNA for the CDR3 is TGTGCCAGCAATTCCGGGACAGGGATTTCCAAAAACATTCAGTACTTC. Translating gives CASNSGTGISKNIQYF.